This TCR beta chain was sequenced for a study of blood T cell repertoires in COVID-19. J lost 4 bases, V lost 11 bases, and 9 bases had no gene match. Germline V gives CDR1 ENHRY, CDR2 SYGVKD. The CDR3 has 14 residues. Some clones are missing from TCRdb's copy, which holds only in-frame ones; the method was immunoSEQ multiplex PCR. The sample lists some 450,000 clones, approximately 90% occurring once. What was sequenced was peripheral blood. This clonotype originated in a woman between 45 and 65 years old with COVID-19, enrolled during active disease. The chain couples TRBV10-3 to TRBJ2-1, with 9 bases identical to TRBD1. DNA of the CDR3: TGTGCCCACCGGGGACAGGGTCCTTACAATGAGCAGTTCTTC. Its protein product is CAHRGQGPYNEQFF.